These T cell receptor beta chains were read from a single sample in a study of T-cell memory formation after mild COVID-19. TCRdb re-derived calls from the 5' RACE reads in MiXCR, one entry per CDR3 protein. The sample carries 150,000 to 200,000 distinct CDR3 sequences, 30% to 35% recorded once. The specimen was PBMCs or a T cell subset sorted from them (not recorded which). These receptor sequences come from an adult woman who had mild COVID-19 (a few samples of this study predate the infection). Cell type and time point are not known. Both conserved end residues are part of each CDR3. D genes are given only for firm matches. Clone size appears in some rows only: once, few, many, or a class for an expanded clone.

clone size	V gene	J gene	D gene	CDR3 DNA	CDR3 protein
-	TRBV25-1	TRBJ2-7	-	TGTGCCAGCAGTCAAGCGGCACAGGGCGACGAGCAGTACTTC	CASSQAAQGDEQYF
few	TRBV29-1	TRBJ2-2	-	TGCAGCGTTGGGACAGCGAACACCGGGGAGCTGTTTTTT	CSVGTANTGELFF
-	TRBV27	TRBJ2-7	TRBD1	TGTGCCAGCAGCCTTGACAGGGCCGACTACGAGCAGTACTTC	CASSLDRADYEQYF
-	TRBV24-1	TRBJ2-3	TRBD2	TGTGCCACCAGAAGCGGGGGGGCTTCAGATACGCAGTATTTT	CATRSGGASDTQYF
-	TRBV7-3	TRBJ1-6	-	TGTGCCAGCAGTCGTGATAGGGCTAGCTCCTATAATTCACCCCTCCACTTT	CASSRDRASSYNSPLHF
few	TRBV2	TRBJ2-3	-	TGTGCCAGCAGTGGCGGGACATCTAGCACAGATACGCAGTATTTT	CASSGGTSSTDTQYF
few	TRBV20-1	TRBJ2-7	-	TGCAGTGCACCCCGGAACTACGAGCAGTACTTC	CSAPRNYEQYF
-	TRBV9	TRBJ2-1	-	TGTGCCAGCAGCGTAGTCAGCGTCTCCTACAATGAGCAGTTCTTC	CASSVVSVSYNEQFF
-	TRBV29-1	TRBJ2-7	TRBD2	TGCAGCGTCTTAGCGGGGGGAGGTTACGAGCAGTACTTC	CSVLAGGGYEQYF
-	TRBV5-6	TRBJ2-1	-	TGTGCCAGCAGCTCTCTGACTAGCAGGGGGAGCTCCTACAATGAGCAGTTCTTC	CASSSLTSRGSSYNEQFF
few	TRBV9	TRBJ2-5	-	TGTGCCAGCAGCGTAGCTCCCGACAGGAAAGAGACCCAGTACTTC	CASSVAPDRKETQYF
-	TRBV20-1	TRBJ1-5	-	TGCAGTGCTACTCACGGGGACGGGGCGAATCAGCCCCAGCATTTT	CSATHGDGANQPQHF
few	TRBV4-1	TRBJ2-1	TRBD2	TGCGCCAGCAGCCAAAGAGTGGGGGGGAGTTACAATGAGCAGTTCTTC	CASSQRVGGSYNEQFF
-	TRBV5-6	TRBJ2-3	-	TGTGCCAGCAGCTTGGTGGGACGAGTAACAGATACGCAGTATTTT	CASSLVGRVTDTQYF
-	TRBV5-1	TRBJ2-7	TRBD1	TGCGCCAGCAGCTTGGAAGGGGGCTTCATCTACGAGCAGTACTTC	CASSLEGGFIYEQYF
-	TRBV7-2	TRBJ2-1	TRBD2	TGTGCCAGCAGCTTAACTAGCGGGACCCACAATGAGCAGTTCTTC	CASSLTSGTHNEQFF
few	TRBV11-2	TRBJ2-1	-	TGTGCCAGCAGTAGCTTAACGGGGAGCTCCTACAATGAGCAGTTCTTC	CASSSLTGSSYNEQFF
few	TRBV5-6	TRBJ2-1	-	TGTGCCAGCAGCTCGTTTCGCTCACAGGCCTACTCCTACAATGAGCAGTTCTTC	CASSSFRSQAYSYNEQFF
-	TRBV29-1	TRBJ1-5	-	TGCAGCGTTGGACAGAAGAATCAGCCCCAGCATTTT	CSVGQKNQPQHF
-	TRBV4-2	TRBJ2-1	-	TGTGCCAGCAGCCAGTCCGGCTACAATGAGCAGTTCTTC	CASSQSGYNEQFF
few	TRBV4-2	TRBJ2-7	TRBD1	TGTGCCAGCAGCCCAGCCGGACAGGGTAGCGAGCAGTACTTC	CASSPAGQGSEQYF
-	TRBV19	TRBJ1-1	-	TGTGCCAGTAGTATACCACAGGGTCCCACTGAAGCTTTCTTT	CASSIPQGPTEAFF
few	TRBV11-2	TRBJ1-6	-	TGTGCCAGCAGCTTAGCCCCCGGGGGTTCACCCCTCCACTTT	CASSLAPGGSPLHF
-	TRBV24-1	TRBJ1-2	TRBD1	TGTGCCACCTCGACAGGGGTTGGGGGCTACACCTTC	CATSTGVGGYTF
-	TRBV4-2	TRBJ2-7	TRBD1	TGTGCCAGCAGAAGAGGTAGGGACAGGGTCCACTACGAGCAGTACTTC	CASRRGRDRVHYEQYF
-	TRBV30	TRBJ2-3	TRBD1	TGTGCCTGGAGTACTCCGGGACAGGGAGCCACAGATACGCAGTATTTT	CAWSTPGQGATDTQYF
-	TRBV2	TRBJ1-4	-	TGTGCCAGCAGTGAGCGGAGGGGGAAGAATGAAAAACTGTTTTTT	CASSERRGKNEKLFF
few	TRBV10-3	TRBJ2-7	-	TGTGCCATCAGCCCGGGACTGGATTCCTACGAGCAGTACTTC	CAISPGLDSYEQYF
few	TRBV3-1	TRBJ2-3	-	TGTGCCAGCAGGGATTCCGGGACTTACACAGATACGCAGTATTTT	CASRDSGTYTDTQYF
few	TRBV6-5	TRBJ2-7	TRBD2	TGTGCCAGCAGTTATAAACTAGCGGGCTACGAGCAGTACTTC	CASSYKLAGYEQYF
-	TRBV20-1	TRBJ1-2	-	TGCAGTGCAGCCCGGACAGCGAAACCTAACTATGGCTACACCTTC	CSAARTAKPNYGYTF
-	TRBV3-1	TRBJ2-7	-	TGTGCCAGCAGCCAAAGTAACGAGCAGTACTTC	CASSQSNEQYF
few	TRBV20-1	TRBJ1-2	TRBD1	TGCAGTGCTAGAGGGGGGACAGTCTATGGCTACACCTTC	CSARGGTVYGYTF
-	TRBV6-6	TRBJ2-2	-	TGTGCCAGCGCTACAGGGCCCAACACCGGGGAGCTGTTTTTT	CASATGPNTGELFF
-	TRBV12-3/TRBV12-4	TRBJ2-7	TRBD2	TGTGCCAGCAGTTTATGGGGGGGTTCGGCCTACGAGCAGTACTTC	CASSLWGGSAYEQYF
-	TRBV29-1	TRBJ2-7	-	TGCAGCGTTGAAAAGGACCCCTACGAGCAGTACTTC	CSVEKDPYEQYF
few	TRBV7-2	TRBJ2-1	TRBD2	TGTGCCAGCAGTCTCATGGGGCTAGCGGGAGGGCGGTCCTACAATGAGCAGTTCTTC	CASSLMGLAGGRSYNEQFF
-	TRBV20-1	TRBJ1-1	-	TGCAGTGCTAGAGTACAGGTTTCCGAAGCTTTCTTT	CSARVQVSEAFF
few	TRBV20-1	TRBJ2-7	-	TGCAGTGCTAGAGATTCACAGGAGGCCTACGAGCAGTACTTC	CSARDSQEAYEQYF
few	TRBV5-1	TRBJ2-1	TRBD1	TGCGCCAGCAGTTCGTCATCGGGACAGCGTCTCCACAATGAGCAGTTCTTC	CASSSSSGQRLHNEQFF
few	TRBV4-2	TRBJ2-7	TRBD1	TGTGCCAGCAGCCAAGAAGGCGGGGACAGGGGGTACGAGCAGTACTTC	CASSQEGGDRGYEQYF
-	TRBV10-3	TRBJ2-5	-	TGTGCCATCGGGGAAGAGACCCAGTACTTC	CAIGEETQYF
few	TRBV7-9	TRBJ2-1	TRBD1	TGTGCCAGCAGCTCCCGGGACAGACCATACAATGAGCAGTTCTTC	CASSSRDRPYNEQFF
few	TRBV19	TRBJ2-1	-	TGTGCCACCCTGGGCCTTCCCGGCGGAAACAATGAGCAGTTCTTC	CATLGLPGGNNEQFF
-	TRBV4-1	TRBJ1-4	-	TGCGCCAGCAGCCAACACTCCAGGGGAGAAACGAATGAAAAACTGTTTTTT	CASSQHSRGETNEKLFF
few	TRBV6-5	TRBJ2-7	-	TGTGCCAGCACTTCAGGACAGCCGGGGGTGCCAGAGCAGTACTTC	CASTSGQPGVPEQYF
few	TRBV4-1	TRBJ1-1	-	TGCGCCAGCAGCCAAGATGACAGACGAACTGAAGCTTTCTTT	CASSQDDRRTEAFF